The 31 T cell receptor beta chains listed next were all sequenced from one sample in a study of spatial heterogeneity in lung cancer. TCRdb called the 5' RACE reads again in MiXCR, with one record for every CDR3 protein. The sample lists approximately 20,000 distinct CDR3 sequences, approximately 2.5% occurring once. These receptors have no identified antigens. The time point was: sample taken at primary tumor resection. Study conclusions and caveats: The number of expanded tumor alpha and beta chains correlated with mutation number.

Sequenced here: lung tumor tissue, sampled at surgery. The receptors derive from a male donor with early-stage non-small cell lung cancer.

This clonotype came up many times. This chain links TRBV7-8 with TRBJ1-1; 8 positions agree with TRBD1. V gave up 2 bases and J gave up 10 bases; unmatched junction bases: 6. This CDR3 region has 13 residues. Germline CDR1 is SGHVS and CDR2 is FQNEAQ. CDR3 sequence (DNA): TGTGCCAGCAGCTTATGGACAGGGATAGTAGCTTTCTTT. Translated, it gives CASSLWTGIVAFF.

This clonotype was recorded at least ten times. The V and J genes are TRBV4-3 and TRBJ2-3; D is uncertain. V lost 1 base, J lost 4 bases, and 12 bases lay in between. This CDR3 is built from 15 residues. Germline CDR1 LGHNA, CDR2 YSLEER. The CDR3 here is CASSQGLVPADTQYF. CDR3 sequence (DNA): TGCGCCAGCAGCCAAGGGCTAGTCCCCGCAGATACGCAGTATTTT.

In its sample, this clonotype was seen many times. V gene TRBV13 combines with J gene TRBJ2-1, with D possibly called TRBD1 or TRBD2 (6 bases each). CDR1 PRHDT and CDR2 FYEKMQ come from the germline V gene (reference sequence). This CDR3 region has 16 residues. V lost 1 base and J 0 bases, leaving 10 bases between the germline ends. The CDR3 sequence is CASSLEGGSSYNEQFF. The CDR3 DNA sequence: TGTGCCAGCAGCTTAGAGGGGGGTAGCTCCTACAATGAGCAGTTCTTC.

This clonotype has at least ten counts. The V call is TRBV5-4, the J call TRBJ2-6; D is unclear. The CDR3 length is 18 residues. CDR1 and CDR2 (germline): SGHNT, YYREEE (reference sequence). Trimming left V 3 bases short and J 6 bases short, with 22 bases between. CDR3 nucleotide sequence: TGTGCCAGCAGCTCGGCTATGGGTTACCCTGGGGTGGCCAACGTCCTGACTTTC. Protein: CASSSAMGYPGVANVLTF.

This clonotype was observed at least ten times. This rearrangement joins TRBV6-2 or TRBV6-3 to TRBJ2-5; D is undetermined. Germline-derived CDR1 and CDR2 are MNHEY and SVGEGT. The CDR3 consists of 15 residues. Trimming shortened V by 0 bases and J by 0 bases, and 8 bases separated the two germline ends. The CDR3 sequence is CASSYSIRYQETQYF. The CDR3 bases are TGTGCCAGCAGTTACTCGATAAGGTACCAAGAGACCCAGTACTTC.

This clonotype showed up many times. The chain combines TRBV27 with TRBJ2-7; unclear D gene. The germline V and J ends were trimmed by 5 bases and 2 bases, with 10 bases remaining between them. This CDR3 has 13 amino acids. Germline V gives CDR1 MNHEY, CDR2 SMNVEV (reference sequence). CDR3 sequence (DNA): TGTGCCAGCAGTCCTGGTGGGCCCTACGAGCAGTACTTC. Residues: CASSPGGPYEQYF.

At least ten counts were recorded for this clonotype. This sequence joins TRBV29-1 and TRBJ2-7, with D unresolved. CDR1 and CDR2 from the germline V gene are SQVTM and ANQGSEA. The CDR3 spans 13 residues. With 6 bases removed from V and 2 bases from J, the gap between germline ends came to 14 bases. The CDR3: CSVVPGVAYEQYF. As DNA, the CDR3 is TGCAGCGTCGTCCCCGGCGTGGCCTACGAGCAGTACTTC.

This clonotype was detected ten times or more. The rearrangement uses TRBV28 and TRBJ1-1; D call uncertain. Germline loops: CDR1 MDHEN, CDR2 SYDVKM. There are 17 residues in the CDR3. Trimming removed 4 bases at V and 3 bases at J, with 21 bases between. CDR3 sequence: CASSSSLAGVRDTEAFF. CDR3 bases: TGTGCCAGCAGTTCGAGTTTAGCCGGGGTACGTGACACTGAAGCTTTCTTT. Full variable domain (outside the CDR3, taken from reference TRBV28 and TRBJ1-1): DVKVTQSSRYLVKRTGEKVFLECVQDMDHENMFWYRQDPGLGLRLIYFSYDVKMKEKGDIPEGYSVSREKKERFSLILESASTNQTSMYLCASSSSLAGVRDTEAFFGQGTRLTVV.

This clonotype occurred many times. The rearrangement joins TRBV5-1 to TRBJ2-4; TRBD2 might be the D (6 bases). This CDR3 is 14 amino acids long. The V gene's germline CDR1 is SGHRS and CDR2 YFSETQ. V lost 7 bases and J 8 bases, leaving 19 bases between the germline ends. DNA of the CDR3: TGCGCCAGCGGTGGCTCGATGGGAGGAGACATTCAGTACTTC. Its translation is CASGGSMGGDIQYF.

This clonotype was counted many times. The V call is TRBV7-8, the J call TRBJ2-5; TRBD2 aligns across 9 bases. This CDR3 has 17 residues. Trimming took 2 bases from V and 1 from J; bases not matched to a gene: 8. The germline CDR1 and CDR2 sequences are SGHVS and FQNEAQ. The CDR3 DNA reads as TGTGCCAGCAGCTTAATCAGCGCGGGAGGGTCCCAAGAGACCCAGTACTTC. Encoded protein: CASSLISAGGSQETQYF.

This clonotype occurred many times. The chain has TRBV20-1 and TRBJ1-5; perhaps TRBD1 as D (5 bases). This CDR3 is 12 amino acids long. Germline V CDR1 and CDR2: DFQATT, SNEGSKA (reference sequence). Trimming left V 6 bases short and J 11 bases short, with 17 bases between. CDR3 sequence: CSATSMSDTQHF. CDR3 coding DNA: TGCAGTGCCACTAGTATGTCGGACACCCAGCATTTT.

This clonotype was recorded many times. This rearrangement joins TRBV20-1 to TRBJ2-1, with D unresolved. The CDR3 runs 15 residues. V was cut by 1 base and J by 15 bases, with 25 bases left in between. Germline assignment: CDR1 DFQATT and CDR2 SNEGSKA (reference sequence). Here the CDR3 reads CSARVSGSSDGFGFF. CDR3 coding DNA: TGCAGTGCTAGAGTCTCTGGCAGTTCTGACGGATTTGGGTTCTTC.

This clonotype was counted ten times or more. This chain uses TRBV7-2 with TRBJ2-2; D might be TRBD2 (5 bases). V lost 7 bases, J lost 0 bases, and 9 bases lay in between. This CDR3 spans 14 amino acids. Per the germline V gene, CDR1 is SGHTA and CDR2 is FQGNSA. CDR3 in amino acids: CASNTRSNTGELFF. In nucleotides, the CDR3 is TGTGCCAGCAACACTAGGTCGAACACCGGGGAGCTGTTTTTT.

This clonotype was seen at least ten times. This chain uses TRBV9 with TRBJ2-3; 8 positions agree with TRBD2. Germline lookup yields CDR1 SGDLS and CDR2 YYNGEE. Unmatched junction bases numbered 5, after V lost 0 bases and J lost 5 bases. The length of the CDR3 is 15 residues. The CDR3: CASSVGGLGEDTQYF. In DNA form, the CDR3 reads TGTGCCAGCAGCGTAGGGGGACTAGGTGAAGATACGCAGTATTTT.

Many counts were recorded for this clonotype. V gene TRBV27 combines with J gene TRBJ2-3; D is perhaps TRBD2 (5 bases). There are 17 residues in the CDR3. Germline V CDR1 and CDR2: MNHEY, SMNVEV (reference sequence). Deletions cut 5 bases from V and 0 bases from J, with 18 bases between. The CDR3 is CASSPDPSRSSTDTQYF. CDR3 nucleotide sequence: TGTGCCAGCAGTCCTGACCCTAGCAGATCTAGCACAGATACGCAGTATTTT.

This clonotype qualifies as medium-sized. CDR3 sequence (DNA): TGCAGCGTTGAGGGGTTGAACACTGAAGCTTTCTTT. This encodes CSVEGLNTEAFF. The genes are TRBV29-1 and TRBJ1-1; D call uncertain. CDR3 length: 12 amino acids. V was clipped by 3 bases and J by 0 bases, with 5 bases between them. Germline CDR1 SQVTM, CDR2 ANQGSEA.

This clonotype is medium-sized within its sample. V and J are TRBV20-1 and TRBJ2-1; no reliable D call. CDR3 length: 15 residues. V gave up 0 bases and J gave up 5 bases, with 14 bases separating them. CDR1 and CDR2 from the germline V gene are DFQATT and SNEGSKA (reference sequence). The CDR3 nucleotides are TGCAGTGCTAGAGATCCAGTTCGAACTGACAATGAGCAGTTCTTC. This codes for CSARDPVRTDNEQFF.

This clonotype was counted ten times or more. This CDR3 reads CASSFQGAQETQYF. CDR3 sequence (DNA): TGTGCCAGCAGCTTTCAGGGCGCACAAGAGACCCAGTACTTC. The chain recombines TRBV5-4 with TRBJ2-5; D possibly corresponds to TRBD1 (5 bases). Deletions cut 2 bases from V and 2 bases from J, with 10 bases between. The germline CDR1 and CDR2 sequences are SGHNT and YYREEE (reference sequence). The CDR3 totals 14 residues.

This clonotype was found many times. V and J are TRBV7-6 and TRBJ2-1; 12 nucleotides agree with TRBD2. The CDR3 extends over 17 amino acids. J was trimmed by 7 bases and V by 2 bases; bases with no gene match: 9. Germline V gene data show CDR1 as SGHVS and CDR2 as FNYEAQ. In DNA form, the CDR3 reads TGTGCCAGCAGCTTAAGGCTAGCGGGAGGGCCGGGTAATGAGCAGTTCTTC. This translates into CASSLRLAGGPGNEQFF.

At least ten counts were recorded for this clonotype. The CDR3 loop reads CASSFTSGSTGELFF. The CDR3 DNA sequence: TGTGCCAGCAGTTTCACTAGCGGGAGTACCGGGGAGCTGTTTTTT. This chain joins TRBV12-3 or TRBV12-4 and TRBJ2-2; 11 bases line up with TRBD2. The J segment lost 5 bases and the V segment lost 3 bases, leaving 2 bases of the junction unmatched. This CDR3 is built from 15 residues.

This clonotype was detected many times. The rearrangement uses TRBV20-1 and TRBJ1-2; D is undetermined. The V end lost 4 bases, the J end lost 4 bases, and 16 bases lay between the germline ends. The germline gives CDR1 DFQATT, CDR2 SNEGSKA (reference sequence). CDR3 length: 14 residues. This CDR3 reads CSAKRPATSYGYTF. For the CDR3, the DNA is TGCAGTGCTAAGCGGCCAGCCACTTCCTATGGCTACACCTTC.

At least ten counts were recorded for this clonotype. CDR3 bases: TGTGCCAGCAGCCCTCATTTTGGGGGGGTGTCCGAAGCTTTCTTT. This codes for CASSPHFGGVSEAFF. The chain combines TRBV14 with TRBJ1-1, with D possibly being TRBD1 (5 bases). The V gene's germline CDR1 is SGHDN and CDR2 FVKESK. The CDR3 length is 15 residues. V lost 4 bases and J lost 8, with 20 bases in between.

This clonotype is medium-sized (0.01 to 0.1%) by share. The J gene is TRBJ1-5, the V gene TRBV12-5; perhaps TRBD1 as D (6 bases). Germline CDR1 and CDR2: LGHNT and FRNRAP. This CDR3 comprises 13 residues. Deletions cut 6 bases from V and 3 bases from J, with 9 bases between. CDR3 in DNA: TGTGCTAGTGGCAGGGACACCAATCAGCCCCAGCATTTT. This codes for CASGRDTNQPQHF.

This clonotype showed up many times. The rearrangement joins TRBV7-2 to TRBJ2-6; D gene unclear. CDR3 size: 15 residues. Trimming stripped 5 bases from V and 0 bases from J, with 8 bases between. The germline CDR1 and CDR2 sequences are SGHTA and FQGNSA. CDR3 in DNA: TGTGCCAGCAGCCTAGTACTCTCTGGGGCCAACGTCCTGACTTTC. It specifies CASSLVLSGANVLTF.

This clonotype has ten or more counts. The chain is built from TRBV29-1 and TRBJ2-2, with TRBD1 matching 8 bases. With V trimmed by 6 bases and J by 3 bases, 9 bases remained unmatched. The CDR3 spans 15 residues. Germline V CDR1 and CDR2: SQVTM, ANQGSEA. The CDR3 bases are TGCAGCGTGCCTCAGGGGGCCGTTGACACCGGGGAGCTGTTTTTT. The encoded protein is CSVPQGAVDTGELFF.

This clonotype was counted many times. The chain combines TRBV29-1 with TRBJ2-3; D gene ambiguous. Trimming pared 6 bases from V and 3 bases from J, leaving 10 bases between. The length of the CDR3 is 12 residues. Germline V gene data show CDR1 as SQVTM and CDR2 as ANQGSEA. CDR3 coding DNA: TGCAGCGTCGTTTCTGGTACAGATACGCAGTATTTT. It codes for CSVVSGTDTQYF.

This clonotype was detected many times. The V and J genes are TRBV6-2 or TRBV6-3 and TRBJ2-7, with D unresolved. Deletions cut 5 bases from V and 5 bases from J, with 16 bases between. Germline V CDR1 and CDR2: MNHEY, SVGEGT. The CDR3 runs to 14 residues. CDR3 coding DNA: TGTGCCAGCAGTCCGTGGACGGCTGGCGACGAGCAGTACTTC. This translates into CASSPWTAGDEQYF.

This clonotype has ten or more counts. The V call is TRBV12-3 or TRBV12-4, the J call TRBJ2-7; D uncertain. The V end lost 0 bases, the J end lost 5 bases, and 5 bases lay between the germline ends. The CDR3 runs to 12 residues. The CDR3 sequence is CASSLALDEQYF. The CDR3 DNA is TGTGCCAGCAGTTTAGCGCTGGACGAGCAGTACTTC.

This clonotype was detected many times. The V gene is TRBV18, the J gene TRBJ1-1, with D perhaps TRBD1 (5 bases). This CDR3 is 16 amino acids long. The germline gives CDR1 KGHSH, CDR2 LQKENI. V was shortened by 3 bases and J by 0 bases, with 14 bases between the two germline ends. This chain's CDR3 is CASSPREGEMNTEAFF. The CDR3 DNA follows: TGTGCCAGCTCACCCCGGGAAGGGGAAATGAACACTGAAGCTTTCTTT.

This clonotype was counted many times. Here the CDR3 DNA reads TGTGCCAGCAGCCAAGTTGCTTTCGGTGGCTATGGCTACACCTTC. Its protein is CASSQVAFGGYGYTF. J is TRBJ1-2 and V is TRBV14; unclear D gene. The CDR3 is 15 amino acids. The V and J ends lost 1 base and 4 bases respectively, with 13 bases between them. In germline, CDR1 is SGHDN, CDR2 FVKESK.

This clonotype was counted many times. The chain has TRBV12-3 or TRBV12-4 and TRBJ2-1, with no clear D. The CDR3 extends over 16 amino acids. The ends were cut back, 5 bases at V and 4 bases at J, with 18 bases in the middle. CDR3 sequence reads: CASSLQPALTYNEQFF. The CDR3 coding sequence is TGTGCCAGCAGTCTCCAACCAGCCCTTACTTACAATGAGCAGTTCTTC.